Here is one TCR beta chain with its context. TCRdb reprocessed the 5' RACE reads via MiXCR and lists one record per CDR3 protein. The sample includes tens of thousands of distinct CDR3 sequences, approximately 10% of them seen just once. V was clipped by 0 bases and J by 1 base, with 11 bases between them. CDR1 and CDR2 from the germline V gene are SGDLS and YYNGEE. The CDR3 covers 16 residues. The sample comes from a study of early T cells in non-severe SARS-CoV-2 infection. The gene calls are TRBV9 and TRBJ1-3; no clear D gene. The specimen was whole blood, collected at baseline. This clonotype was obtained from an adult who was a healthcare worker with PCR-confirmed SARS-CoV-2 infection or an uninfected control (not recorded which). The CDR3 DNA reads as TGTGCCAGCAGCGTAGGGAGGGCTCCGTCTGGAAACACCATATATTTT. This sequence encodes CASSVGRAPSGNTIYF.